These 16 T cell receptor beta chains came from one sample sequenced in a study of blood T cell repertoires in COVID-19. TCRdb's table, derived via immunoSEQ multiplex PCR, lists solely in-frame clones and lacks some. The data hold roughly 68,000 clones, with roughly 91% observed a single time. Material for sequencing was peripheral blood. These receptor sequences come from a man aged 40-55 years with COVID-19, enrolled during active disease.

The chain links TRBV19 to TRBJ2-7, with 7 bases aligning to TRBD1. The CDR3 extends over 13 amino acids. Germline loops: CDR1 LNHDA, CDR2 SQIVND (reference sequence). J lost 3 bases, V lost 4 bases, and 3 bases had no gene match. CDR3 amino acids: CASSKGQFYEQYF. The DNA of the CDR3 is TGTGCCAGTAGTAAGGGACAGTTCTACGAGCAGTACTTC.

The chain links TRBV10-3 to TRBJ2-7; D may be TRBD1 (7 bases). V was clipped by 2 bases and J by 3 bases, with 11 bases between them. Germline CDR1 and CDR2: ENHRY and SYGVKD. This CDR3 contains 14 residues. CDR3 bases: TGTGCCATCAGTGAGACGGGGGACAGCTACGAGCAGTACTTC. This translates into CAISETGDSYEQYF.

J is TRBJ2-5 and V is TRBV3-1 (or the pseudogene TRBV3-2), with TRBD1 identical over 9 bases. V dropped 4 bases and J dropped 3; count of bases not matched to a gene: 9. This CDR3 is built from 16 residues. Germline loops: CDR1 LGHDT, CDR2 YNNKEL (reference sequence). DNA of the CDR3: TGTGCCAGCAGCCTCAGAACGTGGGACAGGGAAGAGACCCAGTACTTC. This sequence encodes CASSLRTWDREETQYF.

The chain recombines TRBV6-5 with TRBJ2-5; 7 bases agree with TRBD1. The CDR3 spans 15 residues. After removal of 6 bases from V and 5 bases from J, the junction contained 12 bases not matched to a gene. Germline V CDR1 and CDR2: MNHEY, SVGAGI. CDR3: CASRRTGVVGETQYF. DNA of the CDR3: TGTGCCAGCAGACGCACAGGGGTGGTCGGGGAGACCCAGTACTTC.

This chain joins TRBV6-5 and TRBJ1-2; 9 bases align to TRBD1. From germline, CDR1 is MNHEY and CDR2 SVGAGI. The CDR3 length is 13 residues. With 5 bases clipped from V and 8 bases from J, the junction kept 6 bases outside the gene matches. CDR3 coding DNA: TGTGCCAGCAGTCAACAGGGGGCACGGGGCTACACCTTC. Encoded protein: CASSQQGARGYTF.

The V and J genes are TRBV6-5 and TRBJ1-1, with 12 bases aligning to TRBD1. The CDR3 is 15 amino acids. The trim removed 6 bases at V and 6 bases at J, leaving 8 bases unmatched. CDR1 and CDR2 (germline): MNHEY, SVGAGI. The CDR3 is CASSSAGQGASEAFF. The CDR3 DNA is TGTGCCAGCAGCTCAGCGGGACAGGGGGCTTCTGAAGCTTTCTTT.

The chain recombines TRBV7-2 with TRBJ2-7; 7 bases agree with TRBD2. V shed 5 bases and J 4 bases; nucleotides not matched to a gene: 11. The length of the CDR3 is 15 residues. Germline V lookup: CDR1 SGHTA, CDR2 FQGNSA. CDR3 loop: CASSPEQVGGYEQYF. In DNA form, the CDR3 reads TGTGCCAGCAGCCCCGAACAAGTGGGGGGGTACGAGCAGTACTTC.

The CDR3 DNA follows: TGTGCCAGCAGCGCGGGGGGGATTTCCGGCAATGAGCAGTTCTTC. It yields the protein CASSAGGISGNEQFF. This chain joins TRBV7-7 and TRBJ2-1; 9 bases match TRBD2. J lost 6 bases, V lost 5 bases, and 8 bases had no gene match. The CDR3 is 15 residues long. CDR1 and CDR2 (germline): SSHAT, FNYEAQ (reference sequence). The whole variable domain, filled in from reference TRBV7-7 and TRBJ2-1, reads GAGVSQSPRYKVTKRGQDVTLRCDPISSHATLYWYQQALGQGPEFLTYFNYEAQPDKSGLPSDRFSAERPEGSISTLTIQRTEQRDSAMYRCASSAGGISGNEQFFGPGTRLTVL.

This chain uses TRBV7-9 with TRBJ2-5, with 7 bases that match TRBD1. V gave up 5 bases and J gave up 4 bases; unmatched junction bases: 7. From germline, CDR1 is SEHNR and CDR2 FQNEAQ (reference sequence). This CDR3 is 14 amino acids long. The CDR3 sequence: CASSLGTASETQYF. CDR3 in DNA: TGTGCCAGCAGCCTCGGGACAGCTTCAGAGACCCAGTACTTC.

This clone was detected once. The chain links TRBV5-1 to TRBJ2-5, with a possible D match to TRBD2 (5 bases). The CDR3 has 13 amino acids. V was cut by 2 bases and J by 2 bases, with 7 bases left in between. The V gene's germline CDR1 is SGHRS and CDR2 YFSETQ. CDR3 sequence: CASSFGLQETQYF. CDR3 DNA sequence: TGCGCCAGCAGCTTCGGACTTCAAGAGACCCAGTACTTC.

V usage is TRBV2 and J usage is TRBJ1-5, with a tentative D call TRBD1 (5 bases). The CDR3 consists of 15 residues. With 7 bases removed from V and 1 base from J, the gap between germline ends came to 14 bases. Germline-derived CDR1 and CDR2 are SNHLY and FYNNEI. This CDR3 reads CASTPRSGSNQPQHF. For the CDR3, the DNA is TGTGCCAGCACCCCCAGGTCAGGGAGCAATCAGCCCCAGCATTTT.

The chain is built from TRBV6-6 and TRBJ2-6; tentative D call: TRBD2 (5 bases). The CDR3 spans 16 residues. CDR1 is MNHNY, CDR2 SVGAGI, per germline (reference sequence). V shed 0 bases and J shed 0 bases, with 6 bases lying between them. In DNA form, the CDR3 reads TGTGCCAGCAGTTACTCCGGGAACTCTGGGGCCAACGTCCTGACTTTC. The encoded protein is CASSYSGNSGANVLTF.

The V call is TRBV7-7, the J call TRBJ2-1; D ambiguous. The V end was cut by 3 bases, the J end by 7 bases, with 10 bases between. Germline CDR1 SSHAT, CDR2 FNYEAQ (reference sequence). This CDR3 contains 13 residues. CDR3 amino acids: CASSFGQLNEQFF. The CDR3 DNA sequence: TGTGCCAGCAGCTTTGGCCAGTTAAATGAGCAGTTCTTC.

The genes are TRBV11-2 and TRBJ2-6; tentative D call: TRBD2 (6 bases). In germline, CDR1 is SGHAT, CDR2 FQNNGV. CDR3 length: 17 residues. The V end lost 2 bases, the J end lost 0 bases, and 11 bases lay between the germline ends. The CDR3 sequence: CASSLFGGDSGANVLTF. The CDR3 nucleotides are TGTGCCAGCAGCTTATTTGGCGGGGACTCTGGGGCCAACGTCCTGACTTTC. The variable domain in full, completed from reference TRBV11-2 and TRBJ2-6, reads EAGVAQSPRYKIIEKRQSVAFWCNPISGHATLYWYQQILGQGPKLLIQFQNNGVVDDSQLPKDRFSAERLKGVDSTLKIQPAKLEDSAVYLCASSLFGGDSGANVLTFGAGSRLTVL.

The CDR3 here is CASSVNTESPLHF. As DNA, the CDR3 is TGCGCCAGCAGCGTAAATACCGAGTCACCCCTCCACTTT. This rearrangement joins TRBV5-1 to TRBJ1-6; no clear D gene. V dropped 4 bases and J dropped 10 bases, with 12 bases sitting between them. Germline V gives CDR1 SGHRS, CDR2 YFSETQ. The CDR3 has 13 amino acids. The full variable domain, its missing parts supplied by reference TRBV5-1 and TRBJ1-6, is KAGVTQTPRYLIKTRGQQVTLSCSPISGHRSVSWYQQTPGQGLQFLFEYFSETQRNKGNFPGRFSGRQFSNSRSEMNVSTLELGDSALYLCASSVNTESPLHFGNGTRLTVT.

V usage is TRBV4-1 and J usage is TRBJ2-5; D may be TRBD2 (5 bases). Germline CDR1 MGHRA, CDR2 YSYEKL. V was cut by 0 bases and J by 1 base, with 9 bases left in between. The CDR3 loop spans 15 amino acids. Here the CDR3 DNA reads TGCGCCAGCAGCCAAGACGGGAAAATCCAAGAGACCCAGTACTTC. Protein: CASSQDGKIQETQYF.